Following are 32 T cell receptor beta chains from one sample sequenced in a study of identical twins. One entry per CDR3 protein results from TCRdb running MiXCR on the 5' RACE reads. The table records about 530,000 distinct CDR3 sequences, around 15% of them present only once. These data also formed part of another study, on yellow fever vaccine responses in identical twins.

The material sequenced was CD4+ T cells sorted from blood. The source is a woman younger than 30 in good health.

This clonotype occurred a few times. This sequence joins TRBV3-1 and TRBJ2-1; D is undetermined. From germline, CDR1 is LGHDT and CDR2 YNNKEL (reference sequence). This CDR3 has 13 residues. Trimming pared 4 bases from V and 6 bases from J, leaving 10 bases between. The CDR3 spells CASSPEASNEQFF. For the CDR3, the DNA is TGTGCCAGCAGCCCCGAGGCTTCCAATGAGCAGTTCTTC.

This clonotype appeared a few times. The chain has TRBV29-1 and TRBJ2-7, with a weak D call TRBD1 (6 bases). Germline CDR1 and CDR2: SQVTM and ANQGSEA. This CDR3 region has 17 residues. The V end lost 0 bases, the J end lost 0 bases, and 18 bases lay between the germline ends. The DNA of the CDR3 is TGCAGCGTTGAAGAGGGCAACATCCAGACAGGCTCCTACGAGCAGTACTTC. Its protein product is CSVEEGNIQTGSYEQYF.

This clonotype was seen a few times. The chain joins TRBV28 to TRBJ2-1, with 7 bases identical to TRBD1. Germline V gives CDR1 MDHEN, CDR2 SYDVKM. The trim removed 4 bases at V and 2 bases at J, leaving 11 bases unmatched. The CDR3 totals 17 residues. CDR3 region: CASSSPSGTVAYNEQFF. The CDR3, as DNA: TGTGCCAGCAGTTCCCCATCCGGGACAGTGGCCTACAATGAGCAGTTCTTC.

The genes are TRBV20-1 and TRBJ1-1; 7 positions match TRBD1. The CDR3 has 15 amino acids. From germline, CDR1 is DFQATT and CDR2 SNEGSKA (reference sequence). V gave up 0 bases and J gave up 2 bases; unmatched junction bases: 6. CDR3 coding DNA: TGCAGTGCTAGAGACCCGACAGGGCATAACACTGAAGCTTTCTTT. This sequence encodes CSARDPTGHNTEAFF.

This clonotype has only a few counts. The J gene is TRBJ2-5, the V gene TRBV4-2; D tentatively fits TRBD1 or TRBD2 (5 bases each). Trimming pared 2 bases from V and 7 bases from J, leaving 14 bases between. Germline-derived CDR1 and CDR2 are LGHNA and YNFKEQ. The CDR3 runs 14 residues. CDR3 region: CASSQRQSEGTQYF. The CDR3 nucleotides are TGTGCCAGCAGCCAAAGACAGTCTGAGGGGACCCAGTACTTC.

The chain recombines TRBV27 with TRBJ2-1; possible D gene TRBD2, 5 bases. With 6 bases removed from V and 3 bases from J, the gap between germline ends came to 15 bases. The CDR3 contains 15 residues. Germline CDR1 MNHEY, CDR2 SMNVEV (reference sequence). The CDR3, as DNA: TGTGCCAGCAGCATCCCTAGCAGGTACTACAATGAGCAGTTCTTC. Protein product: CASSIPSRYYNEQFF.

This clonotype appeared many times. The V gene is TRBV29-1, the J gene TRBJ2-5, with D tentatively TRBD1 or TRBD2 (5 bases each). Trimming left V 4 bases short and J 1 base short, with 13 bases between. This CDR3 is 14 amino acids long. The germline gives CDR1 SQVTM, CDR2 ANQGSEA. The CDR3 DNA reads TGCAGCGTTGGTGGGGACGGGGTCCAAGAGACCCAGTACTTC. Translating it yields CSVGGDGVQETQYF. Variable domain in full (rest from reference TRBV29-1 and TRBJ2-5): SAVISQKPSRDICQRGTSLTIQCQVDSQVTMMFWYRQQPGQSLTLIATANQGSEATYESGFVIDKFPISRPNLTFSTLTVSNMSPEDSSIYLCSVGGDGVQETQYFGPGTRLLVL.

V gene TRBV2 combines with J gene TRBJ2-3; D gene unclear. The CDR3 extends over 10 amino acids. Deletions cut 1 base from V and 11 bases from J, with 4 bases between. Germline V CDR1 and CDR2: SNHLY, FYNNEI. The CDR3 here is CASSEVRQYF. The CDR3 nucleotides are TGTGCCAGCAGTGAAGTAAGGCAGTATTTT.

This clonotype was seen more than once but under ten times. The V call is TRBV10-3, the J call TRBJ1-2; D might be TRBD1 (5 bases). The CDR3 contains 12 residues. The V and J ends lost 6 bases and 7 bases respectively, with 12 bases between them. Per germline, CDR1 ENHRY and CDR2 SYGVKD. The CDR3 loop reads CAISPGEAGYTF. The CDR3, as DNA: TGTGCCATCAGCCCGGGGGAGGCTGGCTACACCTTC.

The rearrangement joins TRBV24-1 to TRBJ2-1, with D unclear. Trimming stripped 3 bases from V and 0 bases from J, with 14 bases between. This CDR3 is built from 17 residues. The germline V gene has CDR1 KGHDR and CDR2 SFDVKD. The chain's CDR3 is CATSDRFLGSSYNEQFF. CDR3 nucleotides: TGTGCCACCAGTGATAGATTCCTGGGTAGCTCCTACAATGAGCAGTTCTTC.

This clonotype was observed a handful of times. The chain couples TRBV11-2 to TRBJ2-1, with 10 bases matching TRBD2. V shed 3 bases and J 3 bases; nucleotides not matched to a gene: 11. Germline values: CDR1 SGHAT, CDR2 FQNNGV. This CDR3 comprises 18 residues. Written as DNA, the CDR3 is TGTGCCAGCAGCTTTACTGCGAGCGGGGGGGCCCACTACAATGAGCAGTTCTTC. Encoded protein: CASSFTASGGAHYNEQFF.

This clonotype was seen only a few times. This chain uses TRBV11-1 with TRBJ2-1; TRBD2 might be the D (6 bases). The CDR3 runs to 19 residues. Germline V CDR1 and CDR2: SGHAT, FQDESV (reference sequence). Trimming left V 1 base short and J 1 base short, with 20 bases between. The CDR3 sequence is CASSLDWSSEGVSYNEQFF. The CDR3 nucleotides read TGTGCCAGCAGCTTAGATTGGTCTAGCGAGGGAGTTTCCTACAATGAGCAGTTCTTC.

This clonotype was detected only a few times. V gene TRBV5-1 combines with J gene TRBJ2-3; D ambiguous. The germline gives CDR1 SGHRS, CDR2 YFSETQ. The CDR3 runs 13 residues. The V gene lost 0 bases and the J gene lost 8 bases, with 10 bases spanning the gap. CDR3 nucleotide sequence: TGCGCCAGCAGCTTGGGGGCAACCGGTACGCAGTATTTT. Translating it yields CASSLGATGTQYF.

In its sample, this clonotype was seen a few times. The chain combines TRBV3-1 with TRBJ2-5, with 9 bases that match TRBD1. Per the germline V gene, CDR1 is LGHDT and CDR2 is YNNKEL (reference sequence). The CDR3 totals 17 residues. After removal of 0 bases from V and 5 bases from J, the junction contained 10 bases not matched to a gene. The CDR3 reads CASSQDAWDRDYETQYF. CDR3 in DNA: TGTGCCAGCAGCCAAGATGCCTGGGACAGGGACTACGAGACCCAGTACTTC.

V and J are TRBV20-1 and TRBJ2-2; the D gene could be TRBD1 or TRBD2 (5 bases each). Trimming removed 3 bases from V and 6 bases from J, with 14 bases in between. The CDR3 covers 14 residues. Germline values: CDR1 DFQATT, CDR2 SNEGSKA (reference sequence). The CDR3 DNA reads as TGCAGTGCTAGCCGGGACGGACCTGCCGGGGAGCTGTTTTTT. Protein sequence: CSASRDGPAGELFF.

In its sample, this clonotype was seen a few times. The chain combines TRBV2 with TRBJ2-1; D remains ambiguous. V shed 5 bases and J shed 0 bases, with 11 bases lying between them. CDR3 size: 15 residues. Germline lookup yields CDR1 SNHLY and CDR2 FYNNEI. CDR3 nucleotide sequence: TGTGCCAGCAGTCGGAGCCGAAACTCCTACAATGAGCAGTTCTTC. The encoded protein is CASSRSRNSYNEQFF.

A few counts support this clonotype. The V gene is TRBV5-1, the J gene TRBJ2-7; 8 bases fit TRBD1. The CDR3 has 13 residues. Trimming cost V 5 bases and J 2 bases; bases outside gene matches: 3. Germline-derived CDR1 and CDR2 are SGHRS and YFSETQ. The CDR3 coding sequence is TGCGCCAGCAGGGGGACAGGTCCCTACGAGCAGTACTTC. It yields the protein CASRGTGPYEQYF.

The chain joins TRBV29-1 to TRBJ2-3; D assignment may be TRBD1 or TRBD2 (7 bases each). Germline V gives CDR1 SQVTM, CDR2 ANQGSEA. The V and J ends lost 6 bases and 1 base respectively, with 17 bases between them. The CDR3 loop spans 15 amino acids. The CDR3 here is CSVRGGGGGTDTQYF. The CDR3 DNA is TGCAGCGTACGTGGGGGAGGGGGCGGCACAGATACGCAGTATTTT.

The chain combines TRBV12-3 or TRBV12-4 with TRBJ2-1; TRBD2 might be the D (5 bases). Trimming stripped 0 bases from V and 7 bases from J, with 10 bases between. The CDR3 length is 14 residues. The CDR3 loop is CASSLARLANEQFF. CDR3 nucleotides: TGTGCCAGCAGTTTAGCGCGCCTAGCTAATGAGCAGTTCTTC.

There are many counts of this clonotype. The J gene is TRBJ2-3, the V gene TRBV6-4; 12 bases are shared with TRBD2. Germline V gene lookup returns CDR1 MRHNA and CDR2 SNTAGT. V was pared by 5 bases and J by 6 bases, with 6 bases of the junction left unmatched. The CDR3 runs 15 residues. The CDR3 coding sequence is TGTGCCAGCAGTCCTCTAGCGGGAGGGCCGGATACGCAGTATTTT. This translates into CASSPLAGGPDTQYF.

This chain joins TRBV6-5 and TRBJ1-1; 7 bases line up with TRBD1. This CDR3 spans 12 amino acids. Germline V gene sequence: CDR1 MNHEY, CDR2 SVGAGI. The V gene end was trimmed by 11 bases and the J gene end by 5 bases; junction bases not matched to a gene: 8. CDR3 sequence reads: CAEMRGPTEAFF. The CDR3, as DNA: TGTGCCGAAATGAGGGGGCCGACTGAAGCTTTCTTT.

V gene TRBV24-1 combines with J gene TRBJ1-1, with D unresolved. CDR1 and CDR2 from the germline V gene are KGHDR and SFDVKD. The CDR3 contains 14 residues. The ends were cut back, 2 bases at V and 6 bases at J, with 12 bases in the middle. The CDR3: CATSDSGYASEAFF. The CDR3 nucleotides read TGTGCCACCAGTGATTCGGGATATGCCTCTGAAGCTTTCTTT.

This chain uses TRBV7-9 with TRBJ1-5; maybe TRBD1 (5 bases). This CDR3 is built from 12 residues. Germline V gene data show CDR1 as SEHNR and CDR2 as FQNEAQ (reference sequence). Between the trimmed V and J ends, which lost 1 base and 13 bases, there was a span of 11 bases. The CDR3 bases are TGTGCCAGCAGCTTAGGGCAGGGAAAACAGCATTTT. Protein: CASSLGQGKQHF.

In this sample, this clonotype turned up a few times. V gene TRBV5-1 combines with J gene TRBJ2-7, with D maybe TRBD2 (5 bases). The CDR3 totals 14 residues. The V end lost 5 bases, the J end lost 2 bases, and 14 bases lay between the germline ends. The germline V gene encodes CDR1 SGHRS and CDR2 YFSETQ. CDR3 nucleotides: TGCGCCAGCAGTACGAAGGACTCGGCCTACGAGCAGTACTTC. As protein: CASSTKDSAYEQYF.

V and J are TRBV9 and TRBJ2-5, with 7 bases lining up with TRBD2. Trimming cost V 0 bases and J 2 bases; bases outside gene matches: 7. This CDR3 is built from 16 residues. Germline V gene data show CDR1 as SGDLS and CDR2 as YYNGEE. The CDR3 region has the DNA TGTGCCAGCAGCGTAGCTACAGCTAGCGGACAAGAGACCCAGTACTTC. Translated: CASSVATASGQETQYF.

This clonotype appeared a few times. The CDR3: CASSLWLAGKQYF. The CDR3 DNA reads TGTGCCAGCAGCTTGTGGCTTGCAGGGAAGCAGTATTTT. V is TRBV5-5 and J is TRBJ2-3, with TRBD1 as a possible D gene (5 bases). Germline lookup yields CDR1 SGHKS and CDR2 YYEKEE (reference sequence). CDR3 size: 13 residues. V lost 1 base and J lost 11, with 14 bases in between.

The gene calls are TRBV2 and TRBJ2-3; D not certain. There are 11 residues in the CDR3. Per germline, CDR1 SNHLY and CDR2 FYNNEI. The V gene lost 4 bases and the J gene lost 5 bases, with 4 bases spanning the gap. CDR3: CASSVQDTQYF. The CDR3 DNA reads TGTGCCAGCAGTGTGCAAGATACGCAGTATTTT.

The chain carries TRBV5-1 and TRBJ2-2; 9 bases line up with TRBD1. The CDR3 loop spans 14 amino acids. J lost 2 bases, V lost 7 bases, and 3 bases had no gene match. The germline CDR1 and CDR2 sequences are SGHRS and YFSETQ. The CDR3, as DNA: TGCGCCAGCCAGGACAGGGGAAACACCGGGGAGCTGTTTTTT. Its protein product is CASQDRGNTGELFF.

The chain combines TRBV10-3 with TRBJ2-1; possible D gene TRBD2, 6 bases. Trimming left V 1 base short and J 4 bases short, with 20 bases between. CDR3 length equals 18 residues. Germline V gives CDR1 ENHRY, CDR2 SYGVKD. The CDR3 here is CAISELGGTSSRYNEQFF. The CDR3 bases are TGTGCCATCAGTGAGTTGGGCGGGACCTCCTCCCGATACAATGAGCAGTTCTTC.

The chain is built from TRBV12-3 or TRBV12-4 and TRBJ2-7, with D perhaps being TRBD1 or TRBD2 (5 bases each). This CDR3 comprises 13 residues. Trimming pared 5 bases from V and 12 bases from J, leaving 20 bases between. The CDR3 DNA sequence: TGTGCCAGCAGTGGCGGTGGGGCTAGCAGACCGTACGTC. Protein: CASSGGGASRPYV.

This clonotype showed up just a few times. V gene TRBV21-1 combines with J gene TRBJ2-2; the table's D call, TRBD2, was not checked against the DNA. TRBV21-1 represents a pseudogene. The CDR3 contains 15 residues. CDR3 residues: CASSKSALAPGELFF. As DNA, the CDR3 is TGTGCCAGCAGCAAATCGGCGCTAGCACCCGGGGAGCTGTTTTTT.

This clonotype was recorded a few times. This chain's CDR3 is CASAWGAVSYNEQFF. CDR3 in DNA: TGTGCCAGCGCCTGGGGGGCGGTGTCCTACAATGAGCAGTTCTTC. The gene calls are TRBV6-1 and TRBJ2-1; D may be TRBD1 or TRBD2 (6 bases each). The germline gives CDR1 MNHNS, CDR2 SASEGT. CDR3 length: 15 amino acids. V dropped 8 bases and J dropped 1 base, with 15 bases sitting between them.